A selection of T cell receptor beta chains follows, all from one sample in a study of blood T cell repertoires in COVID-19. Data came from immunoSEQ multiplex PCR; TCRdb stores just in-frame clones and leaves some out. The table shows roughly 250,000 clones, with more than 80% occurring only once. Specimen: peripheral blood. Every receptor here comes from a woman aged 40 to 50 with acute or convalescent COVID-19. The CDR3 runs from the conserved cysteine through the conserved F or W. A D gene is named only where the DNA matches it firmly. Size is omitted from some rows. Given values are once, few, many or a class for expanded clones.

D gene	CDR3 length	clone size	J gene	V gene	CDR3 protein	CDR3 DNA
-	15	-	TRBJ1-6	TRBV30	CAWSVAGARWSPLHF	TGTGCCTGGAGTGTAGCAGGGGCTAGGTGGTCACCCCTCCACTTT
-	17	-	TRBJ2-5	TRBV7-9	CASSLRSEVTSPETQYF	TGTGCCAGCAGCTTGCGGTCCGAAGTAACCTCCCCAGAGACCCAGTACTTC
-	18	-	TRBJ2-1	TRBV7-8	CASSLSFSWTERYNEQFF	TGTGCCAGCAGCTTATCTTTTAGTTGGACAGAGAGATACAATGAGCAGTTCTTC
TRBD1	16	-	TRBJ2-5	TRBV13	CASSEGQGAGRKTQYF	TGTGCCAGCAGCGAGGGACAGGGGGCCGGGAGAAAGACCCAGTACTTC
-	14	-	TRBJ1-6	TRBV2	CASSGQGGNSPLHF	TGTGCCAGCAGTGGGCAGGGTGGTAATTCACCCCTCCACTTT
-	15	-	TRBJ2-1	TRBV18	CASSPGQYAHNEQFF	TGTGCCAGCTCACCTGGGCAGTATGCACACAATGAGCAGTTCTTC
-	17	few	TRBJ2-2	TRBV7-9	CASSLYGGDPSTGELFF	TGTGCCAGCAGCTTATACGGGGGAGACCCGAGCACCGGGGAGCTGTTTTTT
-	13	-	TRBJ1-2	TRBV12-3/TRBV12-4	CASSHRDTGGYTF	TGTGCCAGCAGTCACCGGGACACTGGTGGCTACACCTTC
-	15	-	TRBJ2-2	TRBV7-2	CASSLVRGYTGELFF	TGTGCCAGCAGCTTAGTTAGGGGATACACCGGGGAGCTGTTTTTT
TRBD1	14	-	TRBJ2-5	TRBV2	CASSGGTGFETQYF	TGTGCCAGCAGTGGGGGGACAGGGTTCGAGACCCAGTACTTC
-	12	-	TRBJ1-2	TRBV5-1	CASGVANYGYTF	TGCGCCAGCGGAGTGGCTAACTATGGCTACACCTTC
-	13	-	TRBJ1-2	TRBV5-1	CASSLEWRRGYTF	TGCGCCAGCAGCTTGGAATGGAGACGGGGCTACACCTTC
-	17	-	TRBJ1-1	TRBV11-2	CASSLDPGGGLNTEAFF	TGTGCCAGCAGCTTAGATCCGGGGGGCGGCTTGAACACTGAAGCTTTCTTT
-	15	-	TRBJ1-5	TRBV24-1	CATSDLARVDQPQHF	TGTGCCACCAGTGATTTGGCCAGGGTGGATCAGCCCCAGCATTTT
-	14	-	TRBJ1-6	TRBV5-1	CASSLALRESPLHF	TGCGCCAGCAGCTTGGCCCTCCGGGAGTCACCCCTCCACTTT
-	17	-	TRBJ2-4	TRBV23-1	CASSQSGGALAKNIQYF	TGCGCCAGCAGTCAATCGGGAGGCGCCCTAGCCAAAAACATTCAGTACTTC
TRBD1	13	-	TRBJ1-2	TRBV27	CASSFRTGTGYTF	TGTGCCAGCAGTTTCCGGACAGGGACCGGCTACACCTTC
TRBD2	16	once	TRBJ2-5	TRBV5-6	CASSFDSGGGSETQYF	TGTGCCAGCAGCTTTGATAGCGGGGGGGGCTCAGAGACCCAGTACTTC
TRBD2	15	-	TRBJ2-1	TRBV6-5	CASSTTSGGAVEQFF	TGTGCCAGCAGTACGACTAGCGGGGGGGCGGTTGAGCAGTTCTTC
-	14	once	TRBJ1-1	TRBV7-2	CASSLGALNTEAFF	TGTGCCAGCAGCTTAGGGGCCTTGAACACTGAAGCTTTCTTT
-	16	-	TRBJ1-2	TRBV27	CASRREGVQANYGYTF	TGTGCCAGCAGACGAGAGGGGGTCCAAGCTAACTATGGCTACACCTTC
TRBD1	14	-	TRBJ1-2	TRBV19	CASRRDRGGYGYTF	TGTGCCAGTAGACGGGACAGGGGTGGCTATGGCTACACCTTC
-	16	-	TRBJ1-2	TRBV7-8	CASSLTGRALVYGYTF	TGTGCCAGCAGCCTCACCGGCAGGGCCCTTGTCTATGGCTACACCTTC
TRBD2	18	-	TRBJ2-6	TRBV3-1/TRBV3-2	CASSQVSSGGSGANVLTF	TGTGCCAGCAGCCAAGTCAGTAGCGGGGGTTCTGGGGCCAACGTCCTGACTTTC
-	16	-	TRBJ1-6	TRBV7-2	CASSFKTGSYNSPLHF	TGTGCCAGCAGTTTCAAAACCGGCTCCTATAATTCACCCCTCCACTTT
TRBD1	17	-	TRBJ1-5	TRBV7-8	CASSSGGREVSNQPQHF	TGTGCCAGCAGCTCAGGGGGTCGCGAGGTTAGCAATCAGCCCCAGCATTTT
TRBD1	12	-	TRBJ2-1	TRBV10-2	CATSTGNYEQFF	TGCGCCACCTCGACAGGGAATTATGAGCAGTTCTTC
-	12	-	TRBJ1-1	TRBV6-5	CASINGEGGTFF	TGTGCCAGCATTAATGGGGAGGGGGGAACTTTCTTT
TRBD1	14	once	TRBJ2-2	TRBV7-9	CASRGTGNTGELFF	TGTGCCAGCAGGGGGACAGGGAACACCGGGGAGCTGTTTTTT
TRBD1	19	-	TRBJ2-5	TRBV4-1	CASSQSPEGIRGRLETQYF	TGCGCCAGCAGCCAAAGTCCTGAGGGCATCAGGGGGCGCTTGGAGACCCAGTACTTC
TRBD1	16	-	TRBJ2-1	TRBV9	CASSAGQGSSYNEQFF	TGTGCCAGCAGCGCGGGACAGGGGAGCTCCTACAATGAGCAGTTCTTC
-	15	-	TRBJ2-3	TRBV2	CASRATGTSTDTQYF	TGTGCCAGCAGGGCGACAGGAACTAGCACAGATACGCAGTATTTT
TRBD1	12	-	TRBJ1-1	TRBV12-3/TRBV12-4	CASSDRGPEAFF	TGTGCCAGCAGCGACAGGGGCCCTGAAGCTTTCTTT
-	15	-	TRBJ2-2	TRBV4-1	CASSPGRGRTGELFF	TGCGCCAGCAGCCCCGGGAGGGGGCGAACCGGGGAGCTGTTTTTT
TRBD1	17	-	TRBJ2-5	TRBV27	CASSFAPLTGGKETQYF	TGTGCCAGCAGTTTCGCCCCCTTGACAGGGGGTAAAGAGACCCAGTACTTC